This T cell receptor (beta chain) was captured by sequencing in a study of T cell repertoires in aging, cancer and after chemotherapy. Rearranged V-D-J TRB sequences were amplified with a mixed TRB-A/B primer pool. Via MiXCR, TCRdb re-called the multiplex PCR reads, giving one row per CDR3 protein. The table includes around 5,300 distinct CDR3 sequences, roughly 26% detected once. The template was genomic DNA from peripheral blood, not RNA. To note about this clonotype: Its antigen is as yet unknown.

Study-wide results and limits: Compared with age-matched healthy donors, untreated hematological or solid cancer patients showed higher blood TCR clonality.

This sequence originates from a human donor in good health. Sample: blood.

The CDR3 is CASSTRGRGRGTEAFF. CDR3 nucleotide sequence: TGTGCCAGCAGTACAAGGGGACGGGGGCGAGGCACTGAAGCTTTCTTT. The gene calls are TRBV6-5 and TRBJ1-1, with TRBD1 as a possible D gene (6 bases). Germline-derived CDR1 and CDR2 are MNHEY and SVGAGI. This CDR3 is built from 16 residues. Deletions cut 5 bases from V and 4 bases from J, with 20 bases between.